Shown below are 32 T cell receptor beta chains from a single sample sequenced in a study of T cells in Graves' hyperthyroidism and ophthalmopathy. The investigators amplified TCR beta CDR3 regions from RNA transcripts. TCR CDR3 underwent first-round RT-PCR with the HTBI primer set. MiXCR was run by TCRdb on the multiplex PCR reads, yielding one entry per CDR3 protein. The sample lists under 650,000 distinct CDR3 sequences; roughly 16% were seen once. Sequencing was carried out using blood. The receptor source for this set is a woman under 40 with Graves' hyperthyroidism.

V is TRBV11-3 and J is TRBJ2-7; D is perhaps TRBD2 (5 bases). Per the germline V gene, CDR1 is SGHNT and CDR2 is YENEEA. V lost 6 bases and J lost 0, with 15 bases in between. The CDR3 extends over 15 amino acids. CDR3 region: CASRLRERLSYEQYF. The DNA of the CDR3 is TGTGCCAGCAGGCTTAGGGAGCGCCTCTCCTACGAGCAGTACTTC.

The V gene is TRBV20-1, the J gene TRBJ2-2; D unclear. Germline V lookup: CDR1 DFQATT, CDR2 SNEGSKA (reference sequence). The V gene lost 4 bases and the J gene lost 8 bases, with 8 bases spanning the gap. There are 11 residues in the CDR3. Here the CDR3 DNA reads TGCAGTGCTATGGAAGGAGGGGAGCTGTTTTTT. The encoded protein is CSAMEGGELFF.

The chain combines TRBV20-1 with TRBJ2-7; weak D call: TRBD2 (6 bases). Trimming took 0 bases from V and 6 from J, leaving 15 bases between them. Germline values: CDR1 DFQATT, CDR2 SNEGSKA (reference sequence). The CDR3 consists of 14 residues. CDR3 residues: CSARDRRGYSEQYF. Written as DNA, the CDR3 is TGCAGTGCTAGAGATAGGAGGGGTTATAGCGAGCAGTACTTC.

This clonotype was seen a handful of times. CDR3 bases: TGCGCCAGCCTTCCCGGGCTAGCGAGCGATGAGCAGTTCTTC. Translated, it gives CASLPGLASDEQFF. The chain has TRBV5-1 and TRBJ2-1, with D possibly matching TRBD2 (6 bases). The CDR3 extends over 14 amino acids. Germline CDR1 SGHRS, CDR2 YFSETQ. The ends were cut back, 7 bases at V and 8 bases at J, with 19 bases in the middle.

This clonotype was detected many times. The CDR3 sequence is CASSQGGAPYNEQFF. In nucleotides, the CDR3 is TGTGCCAGCAGCCAAGGGGGGGCTCCCTACAATGAGCAGTTCTTC. The chain carries TRBV6-1 and TRBJ2-1; D is possibly TRBD2 (7 bases). The CDR3 extends over 15 amino acids. In germline, CDR1 is MNHNS, CDR2 SASEGT. The V and J ends lost 6 bases and 2 bases respectively, with 14 bases between them.

This clonotype was seen once. The chain combines TRBV19 with TRBJ2-6, with D possibly TRBD2 on 7 matching bases. The CDR3 length is 15 residues. V lost 5 bases to trimming and J lost 4 bases, with 12 bases between them. The germline gives CDR1 LNHDA, CDR2 SQIVND (reference sequence). The CDR3 loop is CASSWGGPGANVLTF. The CDR3 DNA follows: TGTGCCAGTAGTTGGGGGGGGCCAGGGGCCAACGTCCTGACTTTC.

The chain combines TRBV20-1 with TRBJ2-7; weak D call: TRBD2 (7 bases). Per germline, CDR1 DFQATT and CDR2 SNEGSKA (reference sequence). The germline V and J ends were trimmed by 5 bases and 2 bases, with 16 bases remaining between them. The CDR3 runs to 14 residues. For the CDR3, the DNA is TGCAGTGCTCGGGGAGGCGGGGGCGCCTACGAGCAGTACTTC. This translates into CSARGGGGAYEQYF.

The chain recombines TRBV4-1 with TRBJ2-1; 11 positions match TRBD2. The CDR3 extends over 17 amino acids. Germline CDR1 and CDR2: MGHRA and YSYEKL. Trimming took 1 base from V and 5 from J; bases not matched to a gene: 7. The CDR3 DNA sequence: TGCGCCAGCAGCCAAGCTTTGACTAGCGGGAAAAACAATGAGCAGTTCTTC. It codes for CASSQALTSGKNNEQFF.

This sequence joins TRBV24-1 and TRBJ2-7; 7 bases fit TRBD2. CDR1 KGHDR and CDR2 SFDVKD come from the germline V gene. The V gene end was trimmed by 4 bases and the J gene end by 0 bases; junction bases not matched to a gene: 5. The CDR3 runs to 15 residues. CDR3 in amino acids: CATSDPAGSSYEQYF. CDR3 nucleotide sequence: TGTGCCACCAGTGACCCAGCGGGAAGCTCCTACGAGCAGTACTTC.

In this sample, this clonotype turned up many times. V is TRBV7-8 and J is TRBJ2-5; D may match TRBD1 or TRBD2 (5 bases each). Germline V CDR1 and CDR2: SGHVS, FQNEAQ. The CDR3 extends over 14 amino acids. The V gene lost 5 bases and the J gene lost 5 bases, with 15 bases spanning the gap. The CDR3 protein is CASSPGLLAETQYF. The CDR3 nucleotides are TGTGCCAGCAGCCCGGGGCTGTTAGCGGAGACCCAGTACTTC.

A few counts support this clonotype. The chain combines TRBV28 with TRBJ2-3, with D possibly TRBD2 on 6 matching bases. V lost 4 bases to trimming and J lost 4 bases, with 12 bases between them. Germline loops: CDR1 MDHEN, CDR2 SYDVKM. The CDR3 covers 14 residues. Here the CDR3 DNA reads TGTGCCAGCAGTTCGAGACTAGAAGCAGATACGCAGTATTTT. Protein product: CASSSRLEADTQYF.

This clonotype was found many times. The rearrangement joins TRBV20-1 to TRBJ1-5; D perhaps matches TRBD1 (6 bases). From germline, CDR1 is DFQATT and CDR2 SNEGSKA (reference sequence). The CDR3 runs 13 residues. V shed 5 bases and J shed 6 bases, with 14 bases lying between them. CDR3 loop: CSAVKQGTQPQHF. DNA of the CDR3: TGCAGTGCTGTAAAACAGGGAACTCAGCCCCAGCATTTT.

This clonotype was counted ten times or more. V and J are TRBV28 and TRBJ2-1; 9 bases line up with TRBD1. The V gene end was trimmed by 3 bases and the J gene end by 7 bases; junction bases not matched to a gene: 7. Germline V CDR1 and CDR2: MDHEN, SYDVKM. This CDR3 has 15 amino acids. The CDR3 reads CASSFRDRVWNEQFF. CDR3 in DNA: TGTGCCAGCAGTTTCCGGGACAGGGTTTGGAATGAGCAGTTCTTC.

The rearrangement uses TRBV30 and TRBJ2-2; D might be TRBD1 or TRBD2, each matching 5 bases. Trimming stripped 5 bases from V and 0 bases from J, with 10 bases between. The germline gives CDR1 GTSNPN, CDR2 SVGIG (reference sequence). The CDR3 length is 14 residues. CDR3 loop: CAWPGRTNTGELFF. CDR3 coding DNA: TGTGCCTGGCCGGGACGAACGAACACCGGGGAGCTGTTTTTT.

This clonotype has at least ten counts. This rearrangement joins TRBV7-8 to TRBJ1-1; D perhaps matches TRBD1 (6 bases). Germline V CDR1 and CDR2: SGHVS, FQNEAQ. V lost 3 bases to trimming and J lost 1 base, with 12 bases between them. The CDR3 is 15 amino acids. The CDR3 here is CASSFRQATNTEAFF. The CDR3 DNA follows: TGTGCCAGCAGCTTCAGACAGGCGACGAACACTGAAGCTTTCTTT.

This clonotype has only a few counts. J is TRBJ2-1 and V is TRBV19; TRBD2 might be the D (5 bases). The CDR3 sequence is 19 residues long. CDR1 and CDR2 from the germline V gene are LNHDA and SQIVND (reference sequence). V shed 4 bases and J shed 2 bases, with 24 bases lying between them. In DNA, the CDR3 is TGTGCCAGTAGTAAACCCTCAATGGCTAGCTTAGACCCCTACAATGAGCAGTTCTTC. Its translation: CASSKPSMASLDPYNEQFF.

This clonotype was observed a few times. The junction departs from germline at one end; a sequencing error may be responsible. The chain employs TRBV7-7 and TRBJ2-3; D remains ambiguous. Germline CDR1 reads SSHAT; CDR2 reads FNYEAQ (reference sequence). This CDR3 region has 17 residues. CDR3 sequence (DNA): TGTGCTAGCAGCTTAGAAGGCTACTCATACCTCACAGATACGCAGTATTTT. Residues: CASSLEGYSYLTDTQYF.

There are many counts of this clonotype. This sequence joins TRBV3-1 and TRBJ1-1; weak D call: TRBD1 (5 bases). The CDR3 is 15 amino acids. With 0 bases removed from V and 2 bases from J, the gap between germline ends came to 10 bases. Germline CDR1 and CDR2: LGHDT and YNNKEL (reference sequence). The CDR3 DNA is TGTGCCAGCAGCCAAGACGCAGGGATCAACACTGAAGCTTTCTTT. This codes for CASSQDAGINTEAFF.

This chain connects TRBV7-2 to TRBJ1-5, with D possibly TRBD1 on 6 matching bases. The ends were cut back, 5 bases at V and 3 bases at J, with 14 bases in the middle. CDR3 length equals 15 residues. Germline V CDR1 and CDR2: SGHTA, FQGNSA. The CDR3 region is CASSQGDIFNQPQHF. The CDR3 bases are TGTGCCAGCAGCCAAGGGGACATATTCAATCAGCCCCAGCATTTT.

The sample holds one count of this clonotype. The V gene is TRBV28, the J gene TRBJ1-6; a weak D match, TRBD1 (5 bases). Germline-derived CDR1 and CDR2 are MDHEN and SYDVKM. The CDR3 runs 16 residues. V was clipped by 4 bases and J by 7 bases, with 17 bases between them. CDR3 residues: CASSYLTRGRNSPLHF. CDR3 bases: TGTGCCAGCAGTTACCTTACAAGGGGAAGGAATTCACCCCTCCACTTT.

The sample holds many counts of this clonotype. The V and J genes are TRBV28 and TRBJ1-5; 7 bases agree with TRBD1. CDR3 length: 16 residues. Per the germline V gene, CDR1 is MDHEN and CDR2 is SYDVKM. With 1 base clipped from V and 4 bases from J, the junction kept 7 bases outside the gene matches. The CDR3, as DNA: TGTGCCAGCAGTTTATTTGGGGGCAGGGGGAATCAGCCCCAGCATTTT. Translated: CASSLFGGRGNQPQHF.

This rearrangement joins TRBV7-9 to TRBJ2-1, with 7 positions matching TRBD2. Germline V gives CDR1 SEHNR, CDR2 FQNEAQ (reference sequence). V dropped 3 bases and J dropped 8; count of bases not matched to a gene: 7. The CDR3 runs to 14 residues. Here the CDR3 reads CASSFVGLEYEQFF. CDR3 sequence (DNA): TGTGCCAGCAGCTTCGTCGGACTAGAGTATGAGCAGTTCTTC.

This clonotype was counted a few times. The chain employs TRBV20-1 and TRBJ2-1; D perhaps matches TRBD2 (6 bases). V gave up 7 bases and J gave up 4 bases, with 14 bases separating them. Germline assignment: CDR1 DFQATT and CDR2 SNEGSKA (reference sequence). This CDR3 contains 13 residues. This CDR3 is CSVEAGLYNEQFF. CDR3 coding DNA: TGCAGTGTTGAAGCGGGTTTGTACAATGAGCAGTTCTTC.

This clonotype has a count of ten or more. V is TRBV12-3 or TRBV12-4 and J is TRBJ2-1; D may be TRBD1 (6 bases). V dropped 6 bases and J dropped 4 bases, with 10 bases sitting between them. The CDR3 runs 13 residues. In DNA, the CDR3 is TGTGCCAGCAGCTTCGACAGGTACAATGAGCAGTTCTTC. Translated: CASSFDRYNEQFF.

The CDR3 here is CASSSHAGTSGRNEQFF. The CDR3 DNA follows: TGTGCCAGCAGCTCTCATGCCGGGACTAGCGGGAGGAATGAGCAGTTCTTC. The V and J genes are TRBV7-3 and TRBJ2-1, with 15 bases matching TRBD2. The CDR3 is 17 residues long. Germline assignment: CDR1 SGHTA and CDR2 FQGTGA. V lost 4 bases, J lost 7 bases, and 8 bases stayed unmatched. Filled out from reference TRBV7-3 and TRBJ2-1, the complete variable domain reads GAGVSQTPSNKVTEKGKYVELRCDPISGHTALYWYRQSLGQGPEFLIYFQGTGAADDSGLPNDRFFAVRPEGSVSTLKIQRTERGDSAVYLCASSSHAGTSGRNEQFFGPGTRLTVL.

This clonotype was counted a few times. This chain connects TRBV27 to TRBJ2-7; possibly TRBD2 for D (6 bases). Trimming removed 4 bases from V and 1 base from J, with 17 bases in between. This CDR3 is built from 16 residues. The germline V gene has CDR1 MNHEY and CDR2 SMNVEV (reference sequence). The CDR3 here is CASSSGTDLGSYEQYF. The DNA of the CDR3 is TGTGCCAGCAGTTCCGGGACTGACTTGGGATCCTACGAGCAGTACTTC.

The genes are TRBV7-2 and TRBJ2-2; possibly TRBD1 for D (5 bases). V was pared by 3 bases and J by 2 bases, with 13 bases between. The CDR3 loop spans 16 amino acids. Germline CDR1 and CDR2: SGHTA and FQGNSA. The CDR3 region has the DNA TGTGCCAGCAGCTTCCGACAGTTTCGTAACACCGGGGAGCTGTTTTTT. Translated: CASSFRQFRNTGELFF.

The chain is built from TRBV14 and TRBJ1-1; weak D call: TRBD1 (5 bases). Germline V CDR1 and CDR2: SGHDN, FVKESK. V dropped 0 bases and J dropped 7 bases, with 15 bases sitting between them. The CDR3 has 15 amino acids. CDR3 sequence (DNA): TGTGCCAGCAGCCAAGATGCGTGGGGCCAGTTTGAAGCTTTCTTT. This translates into CASSQDAWGQFEAFF.

In regard to this clonotype: A read error may explain this, as a much larger clone is one base away. The CDR3 end shows no conserved phenylalanine or tryptophan, and so a read error is likely. The chain is built from TRBV6-2 or TRBV6-3 and TRBJ2-7; D uncertain. This CDR3 spans 15 amino acids. The V gene's germline CDR1 is MNHEY and CDR2 SVGEGT. V was pared by 0 bases and J by 3 bases, with 12 bases between. The DNA of the CDR3 is TGTGCCAGCAGTTACTCAGCACACCCAAACTACGAGCAGTACTCC. This gives the protein CASSYSAHPNYEQYS.

This clonotype was seen at least ten times. The V call is TRBV2, the J call TRBJ2-7; 7 bases match TRBD2. The trim removed 6 bases at V and 4 bases at J, leaving 6 bases unmatched. The germline V gene has CDR1 SNHLY and CDR2 FYNNEI. This CDR3 is built from 13 residues. The CDR3 is CASRRTSMYEQYF. The CDR3 DNA sequence: TGTGCCAGCAGGAGGACTAGTATGTACGAGCAGTACTTC.

This clonotype was detected many times. V is TRBV6-1 and J is TRBJ2-1; 9 bases fit TRBD1. CDR1 and CDR2 (germline): MNHNS, SASEGT. The V segment lost 8 bases and the J segment 7 bases; nucleotides outside the gene matches: 12. The CDR3 covers 15 residues. CDR3 nucleotides: TGTGCCAGCTTTGGGGTCGGGACAGGGCTAAATGAGCAGTTCTTC. Its translation: CASFGVGTGLNEQFF.

This clonotype was seen a handful of times. The J gene is TRBJ2-7, the V gene TRBV11-2, with 14 bases lining up with TRBD2. Germline CDR1 reads SGHAT; CDR2 reads FQNNGV. CDR3 size: 15 residues. V lost 5 bases to trimming and J lost 5 bases; unmatched junction nucleotides: 5. The CDR3 nucleotides are TGTGCCAGCAGCGGCGGGACTAGCGGGAGTAACGAGCAGTACTTC. It encodes CASSGGTSGSNEQYF.